A selection of T cell receptor beta chains follows, all from one sample in a study of molecular identifiers for immune sequencing clone quantification. TCRdb redid the calling of the PCR reads with MiXCR, one entry per CDR3 protein. Of fewer than 350,000 distinct CDR3 sequences in the sample, roughly 23% were seen once. The sample comprised naive CD8+ T cells from blood, with Jurkat cell RNA spiked in. Receptor source: a human donor in good health. Some libraries in this study had Jurkat cell RNA spiked in. The CDR3 runs from the conserved cysteine through the conserved F or W. A D gene is named only where the DNA matches it firmly.

d_call	v_call	j_call	cdr3_aa
NA	TRBV9	TRBJ2-7	CASSGPLSDEQYF
NA	TRBV5-1	TRBJ2-1	CASSFANEQFF
NA	TRBV7-9	TRBJ2-3	CASSLARVSLTDTQYF
NA	TRBV14	TRBJ2-5	CASSQGKHPQYF
NA	TRBV30	TRBJ2-7	CAWRERDSSFYEQYF
TRBD2	TRBV13	TRBJ2-5	CASSLAVGLAEKETQYF
NA	TRBV19	TRBJ2-1	CASSPTPVPSHNEQFF
NA	TRBV27	TRBJ2-5	CASSLVGGWGETQYF
NA	TRBV29-1	TRBJ1-1	CSVGTLYTEAFF
NA	TRBV19	TRBJ1-1	CASSIGALSRRNTVAFF
TRBD1	TRBV25-1	TRBJ2-5	CASSEYQGTGMYQETQYF
NA	TRBV15	TRBJ2-1	CATSRVGISSYNEQFF
NA	TRBV4-2	TRBJ2-5	CASSQEEQPPLSTQYF
NA	TRBV12-2	TRBJ2-3	CASRFPGLAEGNDTQYF
NA	TRBV6-5	TRBJ2-2	CASTTADTPTSFTGELSF
NA	TRBV12-3/TRBV12-4	TRBJ2-1	CASTPGGGGRYNEQFF
NA	TRBV5-5	TRBJ1-2	CASSLAGQTNYGYTF
NA	TRBV2	TRBJ2-4	CASSSFSTGNIQYF
TRBD2	TRBV20-1	TRBJ2-7	CSARRTSGPSFSHKQYF
TRBD2	TRBV4-2	TRBJ2-7	CASSQVLGLAEQYF
NA	TRBV4-3	TRBJ2-3	CASSQGTADTQYF
TRBD2	TRBV29-1	TRBJ2-3	CSAPGLAGAGTDTQYF
NA	TRBV27	TRBJ1-1	CASSWAMNTEAFF
TRBD2	TRBV6-2/TRBV6-3	TRBJ2-5	CASSYGVTLAGAQETQYF
NA	TRBV28	TRBJ1-2	CASSSVGYYGYTF
NA	TRBV7-8	TRBJ2-1	CASSFPGNEQFF